The source of this T cell receptor beta chain is a study of blood T cell repertoires in COVID-19. Enrollees, about 18 to 89 years old, lived in 24 US areas. This CDR3 is built from 13 residues. CDR1 is KGHSH and CDR2 is LQKENI in the germline V gene. With V trimmed by 10 bases and J by 4 bases, 4 bases remained unmatched. Original handling: It was from reference gene primer amplification that nucleated cell counts were estimated. Only in-frame clones appear in the TCRdb table, and some are missing; sequencing was by immunoSEQ multiplex PCR. V, J and clone size derive from that table, while D and trimming were established from the DNA sequence. The sample has approximately 270,000 clones; approximately 90% are singletons.

The V and J genes are TRBV18 and TRBJ2-1; TRBD2 agrees at 10 bases. This clonotype was obtained from a woman aged 25 to 39 with acute COVID-19. Sequencing used PBMCs or T cells enriched from blood (not recorded which). This CDR3 reads CATRLAGYNEQFF. The CDR3 coding sequence is TGTGCCACCCGACTAGCGGGTTACAATGAGCAGTTCTTC.